Listed below are T cell receptor beta chains from one sample, sequenced in a study of blood T cell repertoires in COVID-19. Using immunoSEQ multiplex PCR, the repertoire was profiled, and TCRdb retains in-frame clones only, with some absent. The table shows approximately 150,000 clones, with about 86% occurring only once. The sequenced sample consisted of peripheral blood. These receptors were obtained from a woman aged 45 to 65 with active or convalescent COVID-19. Both conserved end residues are part of each CDR3. The D gene is left open where the match is weak. Clone size is shown for a subset of rows, as once, few, many or a class of expanded clone.

abundance	v_gene	j_gene	d_gene	CDR3nt	CDR3aa
NA	TRBV30	TRBJ2-6	TRBD1	TGTGCCTGGAGTGGACAGGGCTCTGGGGCCAACGTCCTGACTTTC	CAWSGQGSGANVLTF
NA	TRBV27	TRBJ2-7	NA	TGTGCCAGCAGTTTGATGTACAGGGCCTACGAGCAGTACTTC	CASSLMYRAYEQYF
NA	TRBV12-3/TRBV12-4	TRBJ1-6	NA	TGTGCCAGCAGCCCCCTGTTTTATTCACCCCTCCACTTT	CASSPLFYSPLHF
NA	TRBV5-1	TRBJ1-1	TRBD1	TGCGCCAGCAGCTTGGATCAGGGGGTGAACACTGAAGCTTTCTTT	CASSLDQGVNTEAFF
NA	TRBV30	TRBJ2-2	NA	TGTGCCTGGAGTGGGGGGGGCGCGAACACCGGGGAGCTGTTTTTT	CAWSGGGANTGELFF
NA	TRBV21-1	TRBJ2-3	NA	TGTGCCAGGGCCCAGACAGCTCTACCGGATGATACGCAGTATTTT	CARAQTALPDDTQYF
NA	TRBV11-2	TRBJ1-2	NA	TGTGCCAGCAGCTACGACAGAGCCGATGGCTACACCTTC	CASSYDRADGYTF
NA	TRBV19	TRBJ1-1	NA	TGTGCCAGTAGGACAAGGAGGACTGAAGCTTTCTTT	CASRTRRTEAFF
NA	TRBV2	TRBJ2-7	NA	TGTGCCAGCAAGTTTATCAGGGGCTACGAGCAGTACTTC	CASKFIRGYEQYF
NA	TRBV11-2	TRBJ1-6	NA	TGTGCCAGCAGCTTAGAGGCAGGGGTGCGATCACCCCTCCACTTT	CASSLEAGVRSPLHF
NA	TRBV25-1	TRBJ2-1	TRBD2	TGTGCCAGCAGTGATACCTCGGCGGGGGGGAATGAGCAGTTCTTC	CASSDTSAGGNEQFF
NA	TRBV24-1	TRBJ2-5	TRBD1	TGTGCCACCAGTGACACGGGACAGGGGAGGGGAGAGACCCAGTACTTC	CATSDTGQGRGETQYF
NA	TRBV18	TRBJ1-5	TRBD1	TGTGCCAGCTCACGAACGACAGGGAAGGGCAATCAGCCCCAGCATTTT	CASSRTTGKGNQPQHF
NA	TRBV2	TRBJ2-3	TRBD1	TGTGCCAGCAGTCGAGACAGGGGGACAGATACGCAGTATTTT	CASSRDRGTDTQYF
once	TRBV27	TRBJ1-2	TRBD1	TGTGCCAGCAGTTTACGGACAGGGAGTGGCTACACCTTC	CASSLRTGSGYTF
few	TRBV5-1	TRBJ2-1	TRBD2	TGCGCCAGCAGCTTGGCACTAGCGGGAGGGCCGTACAATGAGCAGTTCTTC	CASSLALAGGPYNEQFF